A selection of T cell receptor beta chains follows, all from one sample in a study of blood T cell repertoires in COVID-19. Generated by immunoSEQ multiplex PCR, the TCRdb table keeps only in-frame clones and is missing some. Of 250,000 to 350,000 clones in the sample, approximately 87% were seen once. The material sequenced was peripheral blood. The receptor set was obtained from a woman aged 45-60 years who had recovered from COVID-19. Both conserved end residues are part of each CDR3. D genes are given only for firm matches.

D gene: TRBD2
V gene: TRBV7-2
J gene: TRBJ2-3
CDR3 protein: CASSFRLAGGDTQYF
CDR3 DNA: TGTGCCAGCAGCTTCAGACTAGCGGGGGGAGATACGCAGTATTTT

D gene: TRBD1
V gene: TRBV28
J gene: TRBJ1-1
CDR3 protein: CASSFAGGGRNTEAFF
CDR3 DNA: TGTGCCAGCAGTTTTGCAGGGGGCGGACGGAACACTGAAGCTTTCTTT

D gene: TRBD1
V gene: TRBV4-3
J gene: TRBJ1-4
CDR3 protein: CASSSHRGSNEKLFF
CDR3 DNA: TGCGCCAGCAGCTCCCACAGGGGGTCTAATGAAAAACTGTTTTTT

D gene: .
V gene: TRBV6-5
J gene: TRBJ1-2
CDR3 protein: CASSSGRGDYGYTF
CDR3 DNA: TGTGCCAGCAGTTCGGGCAGGGGTGACTATGGCTACACCTTC

D gene: .
V gene: TRBV28
J gene: TRBJ2-7
CDR3 protein: CATANHPRPYEQYF
CDR3 DNA: TGTGCCACCGCGAATCACCCTAGACCTTACGAGCAGTACTTC

D gene: .
V gene: TRBV28
J gene: TRBJ2-1
CDR3 protein: CASRSTGRPNEQFF
CDR3 DNA: TGTGCCAGCAGATCAACGGGTCGTCCCAATGAGCAGTTCTTC

D gene: .
V gene: TRBV5-8
J gene: TRBJ2-7
CDR3 protein: CASSLSPLRVDEQYF
CDR3 DNA: TGTGCCAGCAGCTTGTCGCCCCTTCGGGTCGACGAGCAGTACTTC

D gene: .
V gene: TRBV5-1
J gene: TRBJ2-5
CDR3 protein: CASSLFESQETQYF
CDR3 DNA: TGCGCCAGCAGCTTGTTTGAGTCCCAAGAGACCCAGTACTTC

D gene: .
V gene: TRBV11-2
J gene: TRBJ1-1
CDR3 protein: CASSLESVGHVEAFF
CDR3 DNA: TGTGCCAGCAGCTTAGAGTCAGTTGGGCATGTTGAAGCTTTCTTT

D gene: .
V gene: TRBV29-1
J gene: TRBJ1-3
CDR3 protein: CSVEKVSGNTIYF
CDR3 DNA: TGCAGCGTGGAGAAAGTCTCTGGAAACACCATATATTTT

D gene: .
V gene: TRBV7-9
J gene: TRBJ2-2
CDR3 protein: CASSLAQDTGELFF
CDR3 DNA: TGTGCCAGCAGCTTAGCTCAGGACACCGGGGAGCTGTTTTTT